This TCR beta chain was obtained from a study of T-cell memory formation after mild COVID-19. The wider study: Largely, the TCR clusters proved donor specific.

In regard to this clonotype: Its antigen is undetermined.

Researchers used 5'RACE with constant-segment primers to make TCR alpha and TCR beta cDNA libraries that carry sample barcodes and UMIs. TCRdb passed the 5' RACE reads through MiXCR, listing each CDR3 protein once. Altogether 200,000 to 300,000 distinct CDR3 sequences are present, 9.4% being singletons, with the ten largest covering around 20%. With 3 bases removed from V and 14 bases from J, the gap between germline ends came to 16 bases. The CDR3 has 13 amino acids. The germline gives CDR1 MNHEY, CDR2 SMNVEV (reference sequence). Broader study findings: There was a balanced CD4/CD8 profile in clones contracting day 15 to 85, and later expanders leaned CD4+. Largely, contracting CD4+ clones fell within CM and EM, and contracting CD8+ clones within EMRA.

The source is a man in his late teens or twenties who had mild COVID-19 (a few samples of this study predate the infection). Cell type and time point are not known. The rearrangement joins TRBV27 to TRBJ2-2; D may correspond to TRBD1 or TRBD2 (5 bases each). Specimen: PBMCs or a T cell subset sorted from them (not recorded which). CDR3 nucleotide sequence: TGTGCCAGCAGTTTGTCGGGGCCCGACCGCCTGTTTTTT. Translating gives CASSLSGPDRLFF.